The rows below give T cell receptor beta chains drawn from one sample of a study of T cell repertoires in cytomegalovirus infection. A single record per CDR3 protein comes from TCRdb applying MiXCR to the reads. The sample lists 680,000 or so distinct CDR3 sequences, less than 40% seen once, with under 3.5% in the top ten. Sequenced: PBMCs. These receptors were taken from a human donor in good health (CMV status not recorded). Some clones in this sample may be carry-over from other donors' samples. The CDR3 runs from the conserved cysteine through the conserved F or W. A D gene is named only where the DNA matches it firmly. Not every row has a clone size; where given, it reads once, few, many or a size class.

j_gene: TRBJ2-7; abundance: -; v_gene: TRBV7-8; d_gene: TRBD2; CDR3nt: TGTGCCAGCAGCTTAAACCGACTAGCGGGAGACGAGCAGTACTTC; CDR3aa: CASSLNRLAGDEQYF
j_gene: TRBJ2-2; abundance: -; v_gene: TRBV28; d_gene: TRBD1; CDR3nt: TGTGCCAGCACCCCATGGGGCAGGGGGCGCGGGGAGCTGTTTTTT; CDR3aa: CASTPWGRGRGELFF
j_gene: TRBJ2-6; abundance: few; v_gene: TRBV15; d_gene: -; CDR3nt: TGTGCCACCAGCAGAGAGTCACACTCTGGGGCCAACGTCCTGACTTTC; CDR3aa: CATSRESHSGANVLTF
j_gene: TRBJ2-2; abundance: -; v_gene: TRBV14; d_gene: -; CDR3nt: TGTGCCAGCAGCCACCGCCGAGGGGGGGCGAGCCCCGACACCGGGGAGCTGTTTTTT; CDR3aa: CASSHRRGGASPDTGELFF
j_gene: TRBJ1-1; abundance: few; v_gene: TRBV6-6; d_gene: TRBD1; CDR3nt: TGTGCCAGCAGTGATACGTCCACAGGGGACACTGAAGCTTTCTTT; CDR3aa: CASSDTSTGDTEAFF
j_gene: TRBJ1-5; abundance: -; v_gene: TRBV29-1; d_gene: TRBD1; CDR3nt: TGCAGCGTCGCCGGGACAGGGGCCCAGCCCCAGCATTTT; CDR3aa: CSVAGTGAQPQHF
j_gene: TRBJ1-5; abundance: few; v_gene: TRBV4-1; d_gene: -; CDR3nt: TGCGCCAGCAGCCAAGATCAAGACGATCAGCCCCAGCATTTT; CDR3aa: CASSQDQDDQPQHF
j_gene: TRBJ2-4; abundance: -; v_gene: TRBV15; d_gene: -; CDR3nt: TGTGCCACCACGACGGTTTTAGCCAAAAACATTCAGTACTTC; CDR3aa: CATTTVLAKNIQYF
j_gene: TRBJ1-6; abundance: -; v_gene: TRBV4-1; d_gene: TRBD1; CDR3nt: TGCGCCAGCAGCCAAAGGTACAGGGGCTACGATTCACCCCTCCACTTT; CDR3aa: CASSQRYRGYDSPLHF
j_gene: TRBJ2-1; abundance: many; v_gene: TRBV7-2; d_gene: TRBD2; CDR3nt: TGTGCCAGCACCAAAGAAGGGACTAGCTTCTATGAGCAGTTCTTC; CDR3aa: CASTKEGTSFYEQFF
j_gene: TRBJ2-3; abundance: few; v_gene: TRBV28; d_gene: TRBD1; CDR3nt: TGTGCCAGCAGCCCGGCGGGACAGGGGTTGGGCACAGATACGCAGTATTTT; CDR3aa: CASSPAGQGLGTDTQYF
j_gene: TRBJ1-6; abundance: few; v_gene: TRBV27; d_gene: -; CDR3nt: TGTGCCAGCAGTTTAAATACTGGGAGCTCCTATAATTCACCCCTCCACTTT; CDR3aa: CASSLNTGSSYNSPLHF
j_gene: TRBJ2-1; abundance: -; v_gene: TRBV28; d_gene: TRBD1; CDR3nt: TGTGCCAGCAGTGTGGACAGGGTCCCCTTGGATGAGCAGTTCTTC; CDR3aa: CASSVDRVPLDEQFF
j_gene: TRBJ2-3; abundance: -; v_gene: TRBV7-2; d_gene: -; CDR3nt: TGTGCCAGCAGCTCGGGGGCCACAGATACGCAGTATTTT; CDR3aa: CASSSGATDTQYF
j_gene: TRBJ2-5; abundance: -; v_gene: TRBV2; d_gene: -; CDR3nt: TGTGCCAGCATTACAAATGGCCCCCAGGGTACCCAGTACTTC; CDR3aa: CASITNGPQGTQYF
j_gene: TRBJ2-1; abundance: -; v_gene: TRBV11-3; d_gene: TRBD2; CDR3nt: TGTGCCAGCAGCCACTCCGGGCCTAGCGGATTTTACAATGAGCAGTTCTTC; CDR3aa: CASSHSGPSGFYNEQFF
j_gene: TRBJ1-3; abundance: once; v_gene: TRBV6-4; d_gene: TRBD1; CDR3nt: TGTGCCAGCAGTGACCGGACAGGGAAAACTGGAAACACCATATATTTT; CDR3aa: CASSDRTGKTGNTIYF
j_gene: TRBJ2-3; abundance: few; v_gene: TRBV11-1; d_gene: -; CDR3nt: TGTGCCAGCAGCGAATACAGGGAGGATACGCAGTATTTT; CDR3aa: CASSEYREDTQYF
j_gene: TRBJ2-3; abundance: -; v_gene: TRBV20-1; d_gene: TRBD2; CDR3nt: TGCAGTGCTACCACTAGCGGGAACACAGATACGCAGTATTTT; CDR3aa: CSATTSGNTDTQYF
j_gene: TRBJ2-7; abundance: -; v_gene: TRBV24-1; d_gene: -; CDR3nt: TGTGCCACCAGTGATCCTTACGACGAGCAGTACTTC; CDR3aa: CATSDPYDEQYF
j_gene: TRBJ2-5; abundance: -; v_gene: TRBV7-4; d_gene: -; CDR3nt: TGTGACAGCAGCTTGTCCTACCAAGAGACCCAGTACTTC; CDR3aa: CDSSLSYQETQYF
j_gene: TRBJ1-1; abundance: -; v_gene: TRBV7-6; d_gene: -; CDR3nt: TGTGCCAGCAGTGACATGACGGCTTATAACACTGAAGCTTTGTTT; CDR3aa: CASSDMTAYNTEALF
j_gene: TRBJ2-3; abundance: -; v_gene: TRBV7-8; d_gene: TRBD2; CDR3nt: TGTACCAGCAGCCAGGAACTAGCGGACCGACTATACACAGATACGCAGTATTTT; CDR3aa: CTSSQELADRLYTDTQYF
j_gene: TRBJ2-5; abundance: -; v_gene: TRBV29-1; d_gene: -; CDR3nt: TGCAGCGGGGGACCTGCAGGAGGAGAAGAGACCCAGTACTTC; CDR3aa: CSGGPAGGEETQYF
j_gene: TRBJ2-7; abundance: few; v_gene: TRBV19; d_gene: -; CDR3nt: TGTGCCAGTAGTATTTTATCGGGGGCGGAGCAGTACTTC; CDR3aa: CASSILSGAEQYF
j_gene: TRBJ1-1; abundance: -; v_gene: TRBV7-9; d_gene: -; CDR3nt: TGTGCCAGCAGCTCACCTGGGGGGAGCACTGAAGCTTTCTTT; CDR3aa: CASSSPGGSTEAFF
j_gene: TRBJ2-5; abundance: few; v_gene: TRBV28; d_gene: -; CDR3nt: TGTGCCAGCAGGACTCACCGGGCTAGTGATCAGGAGACCCAGTACTTC; CDR3aa: CASRTHRASDQETQYF
j_gene: TRBJ1-2; abundance: few; v_gene: TRBV4-2; d_gene: -; CDR3nt: TGTGCCAGCAGCCCCCTCGCAGGGATCGACATCTTTGAAGAGGGCTACACCTTC; CDR3aa: CASSPLAGIDIFEEGYTF
j_gene: TRBJ1-2; abundance: -; v_gene: TRBV6-2/TRBV6-3; d_gene: -; CDR3nt: TGTGCCAGCAGTTACTCCTTGCAGGGTTCAGAAGGCTACACCTTC; CDR3aa: CASSYSLQGSEGYTF
j_gene: TRBJ2-2; abundance: -; v_gene: TRBV6-8; d_gene: -; CDR3nt: TGTGCCAGCCGAAGTCCGAACAACGGAGAGCTGTTTTTT; CDR3aa: CASRSPNNGELFF
j_gene: TRBJ1-1; abundance: -; v_gene: TRBV5-1; d_gene: -; CDR3nt: TGCGCCAGCAGCTTGGTACCGGGAGCTGTTTCTGAAGCTTTCTTT; CDR3aa: CASSLVPGAVSEAFF
j_gene: TRBJ1-1; abundance: -; v_gene: TRBV6-6; d_gene: TRBD1; CDR3nt: TGTGCCAGCGTCGGGGGGACAGTGAACACTGAAGCTTTCTTT; CDR3aa: CASVGGTVNTEAFF
j_gene: TRBJ2-3; abundance: -; v_gene: TRBV5-4; d_gene: TRBD2; CDR3nt: TGTGCCAGCACCCCGTCGGGTAGCGGGAGAGGGACAGATACGCAGTATTTT; CDR3aa: CASTPSGSGRGTDTQYF
j_gene: TRBJ2-1; abundance: few; v_gene: TRBV7-6; d_gene: -; CDR3nt: TGTGCCAGCAGCTTAGTATCCGGTGGACAGTACAATGAGCAGTTCTTC; CDR3aa: CASSLVSGGQYNEQFF
j_gene: TRBJ2-5; abundance: few; v_gene: TRBV12-3/TRBV12-4; d_gene: TRBD1; CDR3nt: TGTGCCAGCAGTTTATTGGGACAGGGGGGGGAGACCCAGTACTTC; CDR3aa: CASSLLGQGGETQYF
j_gene: TRBJ2-2; abundance: once; v_gene: TRBV4-1; d_gene: -; CDR3nt: TGTGCCAGCAGCCAAGATAGAGGGAGCACCGGGGAGCTGTTTTTT; CDR3aa: CASSQDRGSTGELFF
j_gene: TRBJ1-1; abundance: -; v_gene: TRBV6-6; d_gene: TRBD1; CDR3nt: TGTGCCAGCAGTTTCCGGGACAGCGTGAACACTGAATCTTTCTTT; CDR3aa: CASSFRDSVNTESFF
j_gene: TRBJ1-6; abundance: few; v_gene: TRBV28; d_gene: -; CDR3nt: TGTGCCAGCAGAAAGGACAGCCTCAATTCACCCCTCCACTTT; CDR3aa: CASRKDSLNSPLHF
j_gene: TRBJ1-1; abundance: many; v_gene: TRBV6-1; d_gene: -; CDR3nt: TGTGCCAGTGACCTCCACGGGGGCTACACTGAAGCTTTCTTT; CDR3aa: CASDLHGGYTEAFF
j_gene: TRBJ2-3; abundance: -; v_gene: TRBV28; d_gene: -; CDR3nt: TGTGCCAGCAGTTTATTGGTCGGGGGCTATACGCAGTATTTT; CDR3aa: CASSLLVGGYTQYF
j_gene: TRBJ1-2; abundance: few; v_gene: TRBV7-2; d_gene: -; CDR3nt: TGTGCCAGCAGCCTCTCGGGGGCGGCGGGCTACACCTTC; CDR3aa: CASSLSGAAGYTF
j_gene: TRBJ2-1; abundance: -; v_gene: TRBV6-5; d_gene: TRBD2; CDR3nt: TGTGCCAGCAGTTTAGGACTAGGCCCGGGAAACAATGAGCAGTTCTTC; CDR3aa: CASSLGLGPGNNEQFF
j_gene: TRBJ1-5; abundance: -; v_gene: TRBV28; d_gene: -; CDR3nt: TGTGCCAGCAGTCGACAGCTGGGGGGCAATCAGCCCCAGCATTTT; CDR3aa: CASSRQLGGNQPQHF
j_gene: TRBJ2-7; abundance: few; v_gene: TRBV7-9; d_gene: -; CDR3nt: TGTGCCAGCGGCTCCCGAGGGGGGCTTTACGAGCAGTACTTC; CDR3aa: CASGSRGGLYEQYF
j_gene: TRBJ1-2; abundance: many; v_gene: TRBV19; d_gene: -; CDR3nt: TGTGCCAGTAGTACGGACCGCCGGGGCTACACCTTC; CDR3aa: CASSTDRRGYTF
j_gene: TRBJ2-4; abundance: -; v_gene: TRBV20-1; d_gene: TRBD1; CDR3nt: TGCAGTGCTAGAGGGGACAGGGTCGCCAAAAACATTCAGTACTTC; CDR3aa: CSARGDRVAKNIQYF
j_gene: TRBJ2-7; abundance: -; v_gene: TRBV6-5; d_gene: -; CDR3nt: TGTGCCAGCAGTTACGAGACAGCGCCGGTCTACGAGCAGTACTTC; CDR3aa: CASSYETAPVYEQYF
j_gene: TRBJ2-1; abundance: -; v_gene: TRBV5-1; d_gene: TRBD2; CDR3nt: TGCGCCAGCAGCCTACCCGCGGGACTAGGTGTGAATGAGCAGTTCTTC; CDR3aa: CASSLPAGLGVNEQFF
j_gene: TRBJ2-1; abundance: many; v_gene: TRBV28; d_gene: -; CDR3nt: TGTGCCAGCAGTTTGATGAGCTCCTACAATGAGCAGTTCTTC; CDR3aa: CASSLMSSYNEQFF
j_gene: TRBJ2-7; abundance: -; v_gene: TRBV24-1; d_gene: -; CDR3nt: TGTGCCACCAGTGATCCCGGGACGGGCTCCTACGAGCAGTACTTC; CDR3aa: CATSDPGTGSYEQYF
j_gene: TRBJ2-3; abundance: few; v_gene: TRBV10-3; d_gene: -; CDR3nt: TGTGCCATCAGTGATTCCTCCCTTACAGATACGCAGTATTTT; CDR3aa: CAISDSSLTDTQYF
j_gene: TRBJ1-5; abundance: -; v_gene: TRBV2; d_gene: TRBD1; CDR3nt: TGTGCCAACTCCCGGGACAGAGATCAGCCCCAGCATTTT; CDR3aa: CANSRDRDQPQHF
j_gene: TRBJ1-2; abundance: few; v_gene: TRBV18; d_gene: -; CDR3nt: TGTGCCAGCTCACCACCGTGGGAATCCTATGGCTACACCTTC; CDR3aa: CASSPPWESYGYTF
j_gene: TRBJ1-1; abundance: -; v_gene: TRBV5-1; d_gene: -; CDR3nt: TGCGCCAGCAGCTTATCTATAGGGACGGTGAACACTGAAGCTTTCTTT; CDR3aa: CASSLSIGTVNTEAFF
j_gene: TRBJ1-2; abundance: once; v_gene: TRBV7-6; d_gene: -; CDR3nt: TGTGCCAGCAGCTCGAGGAGGACAGTTAACTATGGCTACACCTTC; CDR3aa: CASSSRRTVNYGYTF
j_gene: TRBJ2-1; abundance: -; v_gene: TRBV10-3; d_gene: -; CDR3nt: TGTGCCATCAGTGAAGGCAGGGGTCGGTTCTTC; CDR3aa: CAISEGRGRFF
j_gene: TRBJ2-7; abundance: -; v_gene: TRBV20-1; d_gene: -; CDR3nt: TGCAGTGCTAGTGGACTCGCGGGAGAGCAGTACTTC; CDR3aa: CSASGLAGEQYF
j_gene: TRBJ1-5; abundance: -; v_gene: TRBV28; d_gene: -; CDR3nt: TGTGCCAGCAGTCTCGGGACCTCCGAGCAACAGCCCCAGCATTTT; CDR3aa: CASSLGTSEQQPQHF
j_gene: TRBJ2-7; abundance: -; v_gene: TRBV20-1; d_gene: -; CDR3nt: TGCAGTGCTAGAGATTGGGCGCAGGGGCACTCCTACGAGCAGTACTTC; CDR3aa: CSARDWAQGHSYEQYF